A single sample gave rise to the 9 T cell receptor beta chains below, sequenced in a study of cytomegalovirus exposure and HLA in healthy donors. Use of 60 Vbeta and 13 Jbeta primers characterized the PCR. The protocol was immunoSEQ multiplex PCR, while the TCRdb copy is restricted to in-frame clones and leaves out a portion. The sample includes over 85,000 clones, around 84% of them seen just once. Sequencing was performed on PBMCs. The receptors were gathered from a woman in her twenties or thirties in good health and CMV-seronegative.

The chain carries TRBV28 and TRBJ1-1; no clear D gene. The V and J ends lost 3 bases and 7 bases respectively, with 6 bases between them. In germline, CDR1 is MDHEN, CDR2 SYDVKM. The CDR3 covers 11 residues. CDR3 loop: CASSFTSEAFF. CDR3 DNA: TGTGCCAGCAGTTTTACCAGTGAAGCTTTCTTT.

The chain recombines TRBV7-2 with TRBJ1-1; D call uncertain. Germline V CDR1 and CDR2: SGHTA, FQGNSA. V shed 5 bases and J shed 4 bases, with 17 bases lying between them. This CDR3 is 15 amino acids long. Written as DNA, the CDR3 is TGTGCCAGCAGCCACTCGGGAGGTTTGAGCACTGAAGCTTTCTTT. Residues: CASSHSGGLSTEAFF. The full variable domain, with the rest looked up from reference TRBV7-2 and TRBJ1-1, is GAGVSQSPSNKVTEKGKDVELRCDPISGHTALYWYRQSLGQGLEFLIYFQGNSAPDKSGLPSDRFSAERTGGSVSTLTIQRTQQEDSAVYLCASSHSGGLSTEAFFGQGTRLTVV.

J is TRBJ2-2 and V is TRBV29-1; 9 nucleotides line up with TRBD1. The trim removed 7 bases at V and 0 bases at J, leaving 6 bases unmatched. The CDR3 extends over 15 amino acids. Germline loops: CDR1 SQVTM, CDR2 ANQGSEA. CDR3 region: CSAARQGANTGELFF. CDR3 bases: TGCAGCGCTGCACGACAGGGGGCGAACACCGGGGAGCTGTTTTTT.

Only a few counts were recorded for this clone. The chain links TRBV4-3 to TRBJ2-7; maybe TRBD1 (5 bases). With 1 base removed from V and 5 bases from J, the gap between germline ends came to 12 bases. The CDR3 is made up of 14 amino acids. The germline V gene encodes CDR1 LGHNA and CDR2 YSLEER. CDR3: CASSQGREGDEQYF. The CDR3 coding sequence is TGCGCCAGCAGCCAAGGAAGGGAAGGGGACGAGCAGTACTTC.

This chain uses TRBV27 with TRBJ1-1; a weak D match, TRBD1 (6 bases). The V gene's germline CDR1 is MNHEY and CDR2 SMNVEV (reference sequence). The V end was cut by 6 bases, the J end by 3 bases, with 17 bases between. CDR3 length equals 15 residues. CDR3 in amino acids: CASRNLGRGYTEAFF. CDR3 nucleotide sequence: TGTGCCAGCAGAAACCTGGGCAGGGGATACACTGAAGCTTTCTTT.

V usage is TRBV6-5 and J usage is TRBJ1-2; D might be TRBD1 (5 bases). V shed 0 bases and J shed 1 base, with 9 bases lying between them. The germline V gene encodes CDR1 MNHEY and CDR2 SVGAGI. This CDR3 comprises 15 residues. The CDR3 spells CASSYSKGVNYGYTF. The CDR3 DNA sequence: TGTGCCAGCAGTTACTCGAAAGGGGTTAACTATGGCTACACCTTC.

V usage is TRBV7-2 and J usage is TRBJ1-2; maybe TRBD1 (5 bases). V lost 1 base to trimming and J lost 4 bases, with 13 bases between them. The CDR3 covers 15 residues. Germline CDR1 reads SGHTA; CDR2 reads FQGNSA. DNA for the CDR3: TGTGCCAGCAGCTTAGACGGGGCGGGAGTCTATGGCTACACCTTC. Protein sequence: CASSLDGAGVYGYTF.

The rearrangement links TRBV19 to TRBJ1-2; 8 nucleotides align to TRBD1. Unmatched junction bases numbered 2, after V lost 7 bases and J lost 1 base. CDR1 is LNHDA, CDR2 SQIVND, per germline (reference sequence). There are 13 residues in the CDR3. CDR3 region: CASNRGFNYGYTF. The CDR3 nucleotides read TGTGCCAGTAACAGGGGGTTTAACTATGGCTACACCTTC.

The CDR3 region has the DNA TGTGCCAGCAGCTTAGCAGGGGACAATGAGCAGTTCTTC. It translates to CASSLAGDNEQFF. The chain combines TRBV7-9 with TRBJ2-1; possibly TRBD1 for D (5 bases). Germline CDR1 is SEHNR and CDR2 is FQNEAQ (reference sequence). This CDR3 region has 13 residues. V gave up 0 bases and J gave up 5 bases, with 5 bases separating them. Full variable domain (outside the CDR3, taken from reference TRBV7-9 and TRBJ2-1): DTGVSQNPRHKITKRGQNVTFRCDPISEHNRLYWYRQTLGQGPEFLTYFQNEAQLEKSRLLSDRFSAERPKGSFSTLEIQRTEQGDSAMYLCASSLAGDNEQFFGPGTRLTVL.